This T cell receptor beta chain was sequenced for a study of T-cell memory formation after mild COVID-19. This clonotype has more than one count but fewer than ten. No antigen is known for it. Losses at the gene ends were 7 bases for V and 0 bases for J; bases not matched to a gene: 7. This CDR3 has 15 amino acids. Whole-study findings and limits: Day 37-peaking second-wave clones had unconfirmed SARS-CoV-2 specificity. Memory from before infection featured some responding clones, which suggests cross-reactive memory joined.

Each CDR3 protein is one row after TCRdb ran MiXCR on the 5' RACE reads. This table has roughly 350,000 distinct CDR3 sequences, around 21% appearing once. The source is an adult woman who had mild COVID-19 (a few samples of this study predate the infection). Cell type and time point are not known. The sample taken for sequencing was PBMCs or a T cell subset sorted from them (not recorded which). V usage is TRBV12-3 or TRBV12-4 and J usage is TRBJ1-1, with 8 bases lining up with TRBD1. CDR3 nucleotide sequence: TGTGCCAGCAACTCCCGGGACAGGTTGAACACTGAAGCTTTCTTT. This codes for CASNSRDRLNTEAFF.